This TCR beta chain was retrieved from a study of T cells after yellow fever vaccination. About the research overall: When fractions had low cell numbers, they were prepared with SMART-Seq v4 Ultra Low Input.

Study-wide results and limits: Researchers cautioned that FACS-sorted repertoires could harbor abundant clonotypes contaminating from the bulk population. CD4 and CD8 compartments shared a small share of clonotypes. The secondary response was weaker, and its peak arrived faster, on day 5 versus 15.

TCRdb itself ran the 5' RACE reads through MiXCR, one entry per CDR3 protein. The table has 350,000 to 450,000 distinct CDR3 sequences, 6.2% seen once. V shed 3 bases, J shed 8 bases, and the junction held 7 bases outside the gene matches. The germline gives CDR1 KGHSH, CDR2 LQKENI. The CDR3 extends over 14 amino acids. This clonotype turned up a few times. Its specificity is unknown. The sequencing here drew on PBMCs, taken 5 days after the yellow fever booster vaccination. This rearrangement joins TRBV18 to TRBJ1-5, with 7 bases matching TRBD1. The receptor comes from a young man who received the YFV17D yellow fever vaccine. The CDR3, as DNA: TGTGCCAGCTCACCGCGGGACAGACCGGAGCCCCAGCATTTT. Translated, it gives CASSPRDRPEPQHF.